A selection of T cell receptor beta chains follows, all from one sample in a study of T cells in Graves' hyperthyroidism and ophthalmopathy. TCRdb re-called the multiplex PCR reads through MiXCR, storing one row per CDR3 protein. The profile shows hundreds of thousands of distinct CDR3 sequences, under 25% of them singletons. The sample consisted of blood. These receptors were collected from a woman aged 70 to 79 with Graves' ophthalmopathy. Each CDR3 is given with its conserved first and last residue. D genes are given only for firm matches. Size is stated for part of the rows, as once, few or many counts, or as a class when the clone is expanded.

NA	TRBJ1-5	TRBD1	TRBV4-3	CASSRGPGQNQPQHF	TGCGCCAGCAGCAGAGGACCGGGACAGAATCAGCCCCAGCATTTT
few	TRBJ1-5	TRBD1	TRBV20-1	CSARDVRGQDWNQPQHF	TGCAGTGCTAGAGATGTTAGGGGGCAGGACTGGAATCAGCCCCAGCATTTT
many	TRBJ1-1	NA	TRBV27	CASSLGGMNTEAFF	TGTGCCAGCAGTTTGGGGGGCATGAACACTGAAGCTTTCTTT
few	TRBJ1-1	NA	TRBV30	CAWSKDSGNTEAFF	TGTGCCTGGAGTAAGGACAGTGGTAACACTGAAGCTTTCTTT
NA	TRBJ1-3	NA	TRBV28	CASSFFASSGNTIYF	TGTGCCAGCAGTTTCTTCGCGAGCTCTGGAAACACCATATATTTT
few	TRBJ2-7	NA	TRBV5-1	CASSVDTRRYEQYF	TGCGCCAGCAGCGTGGACACTCGTCGCTACGAGCAGTACTTC
NA	TRBJ1-2	NA	TRBV4-1	CASTPSQGINYGYTF	TGCGCCAGCACCCCAAGTCAGGGAATTAACTATGGCTACACCTTC
many	TRBJ2-7	NA	TRBV28	CASNSPGQYF	TGTGCCAGCAACTCACCTGGGCAGTACTTC
many	TRBJ1-1	NA	TRBV12-3/TRBV12-4	CASSLALMGLGGTEAFF	TGTGCCAGCAGTTTAGCGCTAATGGGGTTAGGAGGCACTGAAGCTTTCTTT
NA	TRBJ2-3	NA	TRBV6-1	CASSSSLSGKNTQYF	NA
NA	TRBJ2-3	TRBD2	TRBV20-1	CSASLSGRGGADTQYF	TGCAGTGCCTCCCTTAGCGGGAGAGGAGGGGCAGATACGCAGTATTTT
NA	TRBJ2-1	NA	TRBV7-9	CASSLGLGDLNEQFF	TGTGCCAGCAGCTTAGGCCTAGGGGACCTCAATGAGCAGTTCTTC
many	TRBJ1-2	NA	TRBV2	CASKSGGAGYGYTF	TGTGCCAGCAAAAGCGGGGGCGCGGGCTATGGCTACACCTTC
NA	TRBJ1-2	TRBD1	TRBV30	CAWRRQGRYGYTF	TGTGCCTGGAGAAGACAGGGCCGGTATGGCTACACCTTC
few	TRBJ1-2	TRBD1	TRBV6-1	CASRDSGGDYGYTF	TGTGCCAGCAGAGACTCAGGGGGGGACTATGGCTACACCTTC
many	TRBJ2-7	TRBD1	TRBV3-1	CASSLRDRVGEQYF	TGTGCCAGCAGCCTCCGGGACAGGGTGGGCGAGCAGTACTTC
few	TRBJ1-1	TRBD1	TRBV28	CASSSGQGWTEAFF	TGTGCCAGCAGTTCCGGACAGGGTTGGACTGAAGCTTTCTTT
few	TRBJ1-2	TRBD1	TRBV6-1	CASSDWDRGTGGYTF	TGTGCCAGCAGTGACTGGGACAGGGGGACGGGGGGCTACACCTTC
NA	TRBJ2-5	NA	TRBV28	CASSVETYQETQYF	TGTGCCAGCAGCGTAGAAACGTACCAAGAGACCCAGTACTTC
few	TRBJ2-2	TRBD2	TRBV20-1	CSALREGWTGELFF	TGCAGTGCTCTCAGGGAGGGGTGGACCGGGGAGCTGTTTTTT
NA	TRBJ2-5	NA	TRBV30	CAWSGGDYHLSQETQYF	TGTGCCTGGAGTGGGGGAGACTACCACCTCTCCCAAGAGACCCAGTACTTC
few	TRBJ2-7	NA	TRBV10-3	CATLQGLSSYEQYF	TGTGCCACATTACAGGGACTAAGCTCCTACGAGCAGTACTTC
few	TRBJ1-1	NA	TRBV29-1	CSVLVIGTEAFF	TGCAGCGTCCTGGTAATTGGCACTGAAGCTTTCTTT
NA	TRBJ2-3	TRBD2	TRBV20-1	CSASPAGGFTDTQYF	TGCAGTGCTAGCCCAGCGGGAGGGTTCACAGATACGCAGTATTTT
many	TRBJ1-1	TRBD1	TRBV2	CASSWQGAVNTEAFF	TGTGCCAGCAGTTGGCAGGGGGCGGTGAACACTGAAGCTTTCTTT
NA	TRBJ2-7	NA	TRBV28	CASGRYEQYF	TGTGCCAGCGGCCGCTACGAGCAGTACTTC